This TCR beta chain was identified in a study of OX40 agonist ivuxolimab in advanced cancers. In terms of the full investigation: Ivuxolimab was an agonistic, fully human IgG2 monoclonal antibody directed against OX40 (CD134), a costimulatory receptor. Intravenous ivuxolimab was administered to patients every 2 weeks at six dose levels: 0.01, 0.1, 0.3, 1.5, 3 and 10 mg/kg. Among the roughly 52 dose-escalation patients, 19 had hepatocellular carcinoma, roughly 15 melanoma, 9 renal cell carcinoma and 9 head and neck cancer. In the dose-escalation cohort, about four fifths of patients were male, and the mean age was 60 years with a range of roughly 23 to 79. Prior anti-PD-1, anti-PD-L1 or anti-CTLA-4 therapy was permitted, and checkpoint inhibitors had been received by about 36% of dose-escalation patients. Partial responses were achieved by three dose-escalation patients, of whom one had hepatocellular carcinoma and two had cutaneous melanoma. Peripheral TCRbeta sequencing aimed to test whether ivuxolimab altered TCR sequence diversity and caused clonal T-cell expansion. The paper covers the monotherapy dose-escalation part of the phase I ivuxolimab trial, which included N of about 50 patients. Points the paper makes about the study in general: At doses of 0.1 to 3.0 mg/kg, clonal expansion of both CD4+ and CD8+ T cells in blood was seen between baseline and week 6. Which antigens the clonally expanded peripheral T cells were specific for was not determined. On average, CD8+ T cells showed more expanded clones than CD4+ T cells after ivuxolimab. Low levels of normalized T-cell clonal expansion were also seen in some patients who did not respond. In the 0.1-3.0 mg/kg groups, partial responders were among the patients with the lowest normalized peripheral clonal expansion, particularly in CD8+ T cells.

Looking up the germline V gene yields CDR1 SGHAT and CDR2 FQNNGV. From the cysteine through the phenylalanine, the CDR3 covers 13 amino acids. Only the CDR3 portion is preserved as DNA: 39 bases, with reading frame beginning at the first base. V is clipped by 0 bases and J by 5 bases, and the sequence between their germline boundaries is 4 bases long. This clone was found a few times. Its target antigen remains unknown. No per-base quality is available; no much larger clone lies one base away. Genomic DNA was isolated from the sorted cells so that the TCRbeta CDR3 region could be sequenced. The immunoSEQ Assay was used to sequence the TCRbeta CDR3 regions. TCRdb provides this immuneACCESS table in a form limited to in-frame rearrangements. Some clones are lacking; in checked studies, under half of them reflect an unresolved V gene, and why the rest are absent is not known. This sample is represented by some 19,000 clones; 88% of them were singletons. The biggest ten clones account for about 10% of the sample.

The trial excluded patients who had a history of autoimmune disease or were on systemic immunosuppression. Peripheral blood for TCR sequencing was drawn from every dose cohort at baseline, at cycle 4 day 1 and at cycle 7 day 1. The samples were drawn from a first-in-human, open-label, multicenter phase I dose-escalation trial of ivuxolimab. Adults with locally advanced or metastatic melanoma, renal cell carcinoma, hepatocellular carcinoma or head and neck squamous cell carcinoma were enrolled in the trial. CD4+ and CD8+ T cells were sorted separately from peripheral blood before TCR sequencing. Material: CD4+ or CD8+ T cells sorted from blood, obtained in a trial of the OX40 agonist ivuxolimab. The chain is assembled from TRBV11-2 and TRBJ2-2, with the D gene not clear enough to name. The TCR comes from an adult with an advanced solid tumor such as melanoma, head and neck, liver or kidney cancer. The nucleotides read TGTGCCAGCAGCTTAGATGGGACCGGGGAGCTGTTTTTT. Its protein is CASSLDGTGELFF.